This T cell receptor beta chain was retrieved from a study of CD8+ T cells in alopecia areata. Study information: Once tofacitinib had been taken for 6 to 18 months, 6 months off drug followed.

Sequencing used cDNA as its template, made by extracting RNA and reverse transcribing it. TCRdb's table, derived via immunoSEQ multiplex PCR, lists solely in-frame clones and lacks some. This table holds around 130,000 clones, roughly 54% found once. Those with alopecia areata gave lesional scalp punch biopsies and peripheral blood. This TCR derives from a human donor with alopecia areata. Sample: CD4+ T cells sorted from blood, taken at week 0.

CDR3 region: CASSHLLGNQPQHF. For the CDR3, the DNA is TGTGCCAGCAGCCATCTGCTCGGCAATCAGCCCCAGCATTTT. The genes are TRBV13 and TRBJ1-5; D is uncertain. Trimming removed 5 bases from V and 2 bases from J, with 10 bases in between. The CDR3 runs to 14 residues. Germline V gene sequence: CDR1 PRHDT, CDR2 FYEKMQ (reference sequence).